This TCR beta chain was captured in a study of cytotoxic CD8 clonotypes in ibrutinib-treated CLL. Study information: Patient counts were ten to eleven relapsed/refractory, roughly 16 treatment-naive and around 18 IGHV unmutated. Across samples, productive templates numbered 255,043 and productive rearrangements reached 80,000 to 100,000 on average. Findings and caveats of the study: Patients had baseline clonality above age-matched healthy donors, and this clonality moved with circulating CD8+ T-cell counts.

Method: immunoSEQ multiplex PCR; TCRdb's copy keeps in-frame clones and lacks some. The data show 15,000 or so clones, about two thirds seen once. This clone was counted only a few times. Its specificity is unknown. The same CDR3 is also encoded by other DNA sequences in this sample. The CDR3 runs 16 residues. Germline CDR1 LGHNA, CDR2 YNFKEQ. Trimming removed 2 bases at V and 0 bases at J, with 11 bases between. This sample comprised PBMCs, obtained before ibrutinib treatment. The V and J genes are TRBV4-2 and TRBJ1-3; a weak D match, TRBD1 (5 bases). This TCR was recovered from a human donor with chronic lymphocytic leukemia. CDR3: CASSQNTGNSGNTIYF. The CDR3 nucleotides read TGTGCCAGCAGCCAAAATACAGGAAACTCTGGAAACACCATATATTTT.